Listed below are T cell receptor beta chains from one sample, sequenced in a study of shared clonotypes between healthy human individuals. TCRdb's table, derived via immunoSEQ multiplex PCR, lists solely in-frame clones and lacks some. The table lists a few million clones, just over 90% of them singletons, with roughly 0.14% in the top ten. Sequencing was performed on naive CD4+ T cells sorted from blood. The origin of the receptors is a man aged 18 to 35 in good health. Both conserved end residues are part of each CDR3. A D gene is named only where the DNA matches it firmly. Rows give clone size only sometimes, using once, few, many, or a class for an expanded clone.

clone_size: -
v_call: TRBV4-3
d_call: TRBD2
j_call: TRBJ2-3
cdr3_nt: TGCGCCAGCAGCCAAGAAGGGACTAGCGCAGATACGCAGTATTTT
cdr3_aa: CASSQEGTSADTQYF

clone_size: -
v_call: TRBV28
d_call: -
j_call: TRBJ1-5
cdr3_nt: TGTGCCAGCAGCCTGCTGGACAGTACTTATAGCAATCAGCCCCAGCATTTT
cdr3_aa: CASSLLDSTYSNQPQHF

clone_size: -
v_call: TRBV5-4
d_call: -
j_call: TRBJ2-1
cdr3_nt: TGTGCCAGCAGCCGCGGAGGGGATGGGCACGAGCAGTTCTTC
cdr3_aa: CASSRGGDGHEQFF

clone_size: few
v_call: TRBV19
d_call: -
j_call: TRBJ1-5
cdr3_nt: TGTGCCACCTCCCTTAGAGGGATCACCAATCAGCCCCAGCATTTT
cdr3_aa: CATSLRGITNQPQHF

clone_size: -
v_call: TRBV10-2
d_call: TRBD1
j_call: TRBJ2-5
cdr3_nt: TGCGCCAGCAGTGAAACAGGGGAAGAGACCCAGTACTTC
cdr3_aa: CASSETGEETQYF

clone_size: -
v_call: TRBV18
d_call: TRBD2
j_call: TRBJ2-1
cdr3_nt: TGTGCCAGCTCACCAATGGTCGCTAGCGGGGCTTACAATGAGCAGTTCTTC
cdr3_aa: CASSPMVASGAYNEQFF

clone_size: -
v_call: TRBV15
d_call: TRBD1
j_call: TRBJ1-5
cdr3_nt: TGTGCCACCAGCAACAGGGGTAATCAGCCCCAGCATTTT
cdr3_aa: CATSNRGNQPQHF

clone_size: -
v_call: TRBV28
d_call: -
j_call: TRBJ2-1
cdr3_nt: TGTGCCAGCAGTGCTGGGGGGCGAAATGAGCAGTTCTTC
cdr3_aa: CASSAGGRNEQFF

clone_size: -
v_call: TRBV7-3
d_call: TRBD2
j_call: TRBJ2-3
cdr3_nt: TGTGCCAGCACCCTCGGCGGGGGGGGCACAGATACGCAGTATTTT
cdr3_aa: CASTLGGGGTDTQYF

clone_size: -
v_call: TRBV19
d_call: TRBD2
j_call: TRBJ2-1
cdr3_nt: TGTGCCAGTAGTTTGACAGCGGGGGGTGGGAAGGATGAGCAGTTCTTC
cdr3_aa: CASSLTAGGGKDEQFF

clone_size: -
v_call: TRBV2
d_call: -
j_call: TRBJ1-2
cdr3_nt: TGTGCCAGCAGTGAAACTCTATTCGGAGGCTACACCTTC
cdr3_aa: CASSETLFGGYTF

clone_size: once
v_call: TRBV7-2
d_call: -
j_call: TRBJ2-7
cdr3_nt: TGTGCCAGCAGCTTAGACAGTACAGGGTCCCCTTCCTACGAGCAGTACTTC
cdr3_aa: CASSLDSTGSPSYEQYF

clone_size: -
v_call: TRBV5-7
d_call: -
j_call: TRBJ2-7
cdr3_nt: TGTGCCAGCAGCTTGATTGACACGAGGGAGCTCGACGAGCAGTACTTC
cdr3_aa: CASSLIDTRELDEQYF

clone_size: once
v_call: TRBV12-5
d_call: -
j_call: TRBJ2-3
cdr3_nt: TGTGCTAGTGGCCAGACAGATACGCAGTATTTT
cdr3_aa: CASGQTDTQYF

clone_size: -
v_call: TRBV20-1
d_call: -
j_call: TRBJ2-1
cdr3_nt: TGCAGTGCCACCGGGGGAGGAGAGCAGTTCTTC
cdr3_aa: CSATGGGEQFF

clone_size: -
v_call: TRBV14
d_call: TRBD1
j_call: TRBJ1-2
cdr3_nt: TGTGCCAGCAGCCAAGCGGACAGGGGTGCCTATGGCTACACCTTC
cdr3_aa: CASSQADRGAYGYTF

clone_size: -
v_call: TRBV30
d_call: -
j_call: TRBJ2-1
cdr3_nt: TGTGCCTGGAGTGGGGGTAGCACCCGAGGGTCTTACAATGAGCAGTTCTTC
cdr3_aa: CAWSGGSTRGSYNEQFF

clone_size: -
v_call: TRBV19
d_call: -
j_call: TRBJ2-6
cdr3_nt: TGTGCCAGCCAGCCGAGAACCTCCGGGGCCAACGTCCTGACTTTC
cdr3_aa: CASQPRTSGANVLTF

clone_size: -
v_call: TRBV7-7
d_call: -
j_call: TRBJ2-2
cdr3_nt: TGTGCTAGCAGCTTAGCACTAGCCGGGGAGCTGTTTTTT
cdr3_aa: CASSLALAGELFF

clone_size: -
v_call: TRBV7-8
d_call: -
j_call: TRBJ1-3
cdr3_nt: TGTGCCAGCAGCCTACAGGGTACTGGAAACACCATATATTTT
cdr3_aa: CASSLQGTGNTIYF

clone_size: -
v_call: TRBV5-1
d_call: TRBD1
j_call: TRBJ2-3
cdr3_nt: TGCGCCAGCAAAGGTGGGGGACAGGGAACAGATACGCAGTATTTT
cdr3_aa: CASKGGGQGTDTQYF

clone_size: -
v_call: TRBV5-6
d_call: -
j_call: TRBJ2-1
cdr3_nt: TGTGCCAGCACCCTTGAGGGCCCCCGCGACAATGAGCAGTTCTTC
cdr3_aa: CASTLEGPRDNEQFF

clone_size: -
v_call: TRBV5-1
d_call: -
j_call: TRBJ1-6
cdr3_nt: TGCGCCAGCAGCTTGGTCGGTTATAATTCACCCCTCCACTTT
cdr3_aa: CASSLVGYNSPLHF

clone_size: few
v_call: TRBV19
d_call: -
j_call: TRBJ1-1
cdr3_nt: TGTGCCAGTAGTACGGCCGGGACGGCGAACACTGAAGCTTTCTTT
cdr3_aa: CASSTAGTANTEAFF

clone_size: -
v_call: TRBV5-1
d_call: TRBD1
j_call: TRBJ1-5
cdr3_nt: TGCGCCAGCAGCACCCGGGACAGCCTCAAAGAGCCCCAGCATTTT
cdr3_aa: CASSTRDSLKEPQHF

clone_size: -
v_call: TRBV2
d_call: TRBD1
j_call: TRBJ2-3
cdr3_nt: TGTGCCAGCAGGACAGGGATCTCGACAGATACGCAGTATTTT
cdr3_aa: CASRTGISTDTQYF

clone_size: -
v_call: TRBV7-9
d_call: -
j_call: TRBJ1-2
cdr3_nt: TGTGCCAGCAGCTTAGTGTATGGCTACACCTTC
cdr3_aa: CASSLVYGYTF

clone_size: once
v_call: TRBV7-2
d_call: TRBD1
j_call: TRBJ2-2
cdr3_nt: TGTGCCAGCAGCTTAGGGACAGGCACCGGGGAGCTGTTTTTT
cdr3_aa: CASSLGTGTGELFF

clone_size: once
v_call: TRBV2
d_call: TRBD1
j_call: TRBJ2-7
cdr3_nt: TGTGCCAGCAGTACCGGACAGGGAGTCTACGAGCAGTACTTC
cdr3_aa: CASSTGQGVYEQYF

clone_size: -
v_call: TRBV5-4
d_call: TRBD2
j_call: TRBJ2-1
cdr3_nt: TGTGCCAGCACCTGGGGCGGGAGACTTTACAATGAGCAGTTCTTC
cdr3_aa: CASTWGGRLYNEQFF

clone_size: -
v_call: TRBV10-3
d_call: -
j_call: TRBJ2-7
cdr3_nt: TGTGCCATCAGTGAGTCGGTCGGGGATTACGAGCAGTACTTC
cdr3_aa: CAISESVGDYEQYF

clone_size: -
v_call: TRBV28
d_call: -
j_call: TRBJ1-5
cdr3_nt: TGTGCCAGCAGTGTGGACGGTAGCAATCAGCCCCAGCATTTT
cdr3_aa: CASSVDGSNQPQHF

clone_size: -
v_call: TRBV19
d_call: TRBD1
j_call: TRBJ1-1
cdr3_nt: TGTGCCAGTAGCCCTTTGACAGGGGGGCCCACTGAAGCTTTCTTT
cdr3_aa: CASSPLTGGPTEAFF

clone_size: -
v_call: TRBV11-3
d_call: TRBD2
j_call: TRBJ2-2
cdr3_nt: TGTGCCAGCAGCTTGCGACTAGCGGGGAACACCGGGGAGCTGTTTTTT
cdr3_aa: CASSLRLAGNTGELFF

clone_size: -
v_call: TRBV6-1
d_call: TRBD1
j_call: TRBJ1-3
cdr3_nt: TGTGCCAGCAGTGTCCGGACAGGGGCTGGAAACACCATATATTTT
cdr3_aa: CASSVRTGAGNTIYF

clone_size: -
v_call: TRBV6-6
d_call: TRBD1
j_call: TRBJ2-5
cdr3_nt: TGTGCCAGCAGCACGGGACAGGGAGAGACCCAGTACTTC
cdr3_aa: CASSTGQGETQYF

clone_size: -
v_call: TRBV5-1
d_call: -
j_call: TRBJ2-2
cdr3_nt: TGCGCCAGCACGGCGCGTAGGTGGAGCACCGGGGAGCTGTTTTTT
cdr3_aa: CASTARRWSTGELFF

clone_size: -
v_call: TRBV9
d_call: -
j_call: TRBJ2-7
cdr3_nt: TGTGCCAGCAGCGTAGCTGTGGGACCCCTCGAGCAGTACTTC
cdr3_aa: CASSVAVGPLEQYF

clone_size: -
v_call: TRBV14
d_call: TRBD2
j_call: TRBJ2-1
cdr3_nt: TGTGCCAGCAGCCAACGGAAACGGGGGGGCCTAATTGTTGATGAGCAGTTCTTC
cdr3_aa: CASSQRKRGGLIVDEQFF

clone_size: -
v_call: TRBV2
d_call: -
j_call: TRBJ2-5
cdr3_nt: TGTGCCTCGAGAGCTAATAAAGAGACCCAGTACTTC
cdr3_aa: CASRANKETQYF

clone_size: -
v_call: TRBV27
d_call: -
j_call: TRBJ2-7
cdr3_nt: TGTGCCAGCAGTTCGTGGTCAGGAAGCTCCTACGAGCAGTACTTC
cdr3_aa: CASSSWSGSSYEQYF

clone_size: -
v_call: TRBV6-1
d_call: -
j_call: TRBJ1-5
cdr3_nt: TGTGCCAGCACCGACATTAGCAATCAGCCCCAGCATTTT
cdr3_aa: CASTDISNQPQHF

clone_size: -
v_call: TRBV2
d_call: -
j_call: TRBJ1-4
cdr3_nt: TGTGCCAGCGGGCTTACCCAGCCGGGGGGAGAAAAACTGTTTTTT
cdr3_aa: CASGLTQPGGEKLFF

clone_size: -
v_call: TRBV30
d_call: -
j_call: TRBJ2-2
cdr3_nt: TGTGCCTGCCAGGGGAAAGGGTTGAACACCGGGGAGCTGTTTTTT
cdr3_aa: CACQGKGLNTGELFF